The T cell receptor (beta chain) described here comes from a study of CD8+ T cells in alopecia areata. The treatment: oral pan-JAK inhibitor, 5-10 mg twice daily. This CDR3 is built from 14 residues. CDR1 is GTSNPN, CDR2 SVGIG, per germline (reference sequence). Trimming left V 5 bases short and J 4 bases short, with 15 bases between. cDNA prepared by RNA extraction and subsequent reverse transcription served as the template for sequencing. The data were produced by immunoSEQ multiplex PCR, yet TCRdb's version contains in-frame clones alone and is incomplete. The data show under 350,000 clones, with 58% seen just once and more than 1.5% held by the top ten.

Sequenced here: CD4+ T cells sorted from blood, sampled at week 24, from a patient treated with tofacitinib. The chain recombines TRBV30 with TRBJ1-5; no clear D gene. This TCR derives from a human donor with alopecia areata. The chain's CDR3 is CAWGEDLGNQPQHF. As DNA, the CDR3 is TGTGCCTGGGGGGAGGACCTAGGAAATCAGCCCCAGCATTTT. Combining the CDR3 with reference TRBV30 and TRBJ1-5 gives the whole variable domain SQTIHQWPATLVQPVGSPLSLECTVEGTSNPNLYWYRQAAGRGLQLLFYSVGIGQISSEVPQNLSASRPQDRQFILSSKKLLLSDSGFYLCAWGEDLGNQPQHFGDGTRLSIL.